Each of the 14 T cell receptor beta chains below was sequenced from the same sample in a study of T cell responses to AZD1222 COVID-19 vaccine. Libraries were prepared by immunoSEQ multiplex PCR; TCRdb keeps only in-frame clonotypes and omits some of them. This sample has around 160,000 clones; 90% to 95% occur once, and the top ten carry around 1%. The sequencing used peripheral blood, collected 28 days after the second AZD1222 dose. Every receptor here comes from an adult who received the AZD1222 COVID-19 vaccine.

The J gene is TRBJ1-1, the V gene TRBV3-1 (or the pseudogene TRBV3-2); possibly TRBD1 for D (5 bases). Germline V CDR1 and CDR2: LGHDT, YNNKEL (reference sequence). The CDR3 has 14 amino acids. V was clipped by 4 bases and J by 7 bases, with 16 bases between them. The CDR3 loop is CASSPPLRGFEAFF. CDR3 DNA: TGTGCCAGCAGCCCCCCTTTGAGGGGCTTTGAAGCTTTCTTT.

This rearrangement joins TRBV5-1 to TRBJ2-2; 7 bases line up with TRBD2. Germline V CDR1 and CDR2: SGHRS, YFSETQ. The trim removed 3 bases at V and 6 bases at J, leaving 11 bases unmatched. The CDR3 has 16 amino acids. The DNA of the CDR3 is TGCGCCAGCAGCTCCTCGGGGGGAGCCGGGGCCGGGGAGCTGTTTTTT. It specifies CASSSSGGAGAGELFF.

J is TRBJ2-7 and V is TRBV19; D gene ambiguous. This CDR3 region has 14 residues. Trimming removed 7 bases at V and 2 bases at J, with 15 bases between. Germline V gene data show CDR1 as LNHDA and CDR2 as SQIVND (reference sequence). CDR3 sequence: CASMQAFDPYEQYF. CDR3 sequence (DNA): TGTGCCAGTATGCAGGCTTTTGACCCCTACGAGCAGTACTTC.

This chain links TRBV4-1 with TRBJ2-3; no reliable D call. CDR1 is MGHRA and CDR2 is YSYEKL in the germline V gene. The V and J ends lost 6 bases and 2 bases respectively, with 6 bases between them. The CDR3 has 12 amino acids. In nucleotides, the CDR3 is TGCGCCAGCAGGGGCCCCACAGATACGCAGTATTTT. It yields the protein CASRGPTDTQYF.

The rearrangement links TRBV4-1 to TRBJ1-4; D is ambiguous. The V and J ends lost 3 bases and 2 bases respectively, with 13 bases between them. CDR1 and CDR2 (germline): MGHRA, YSYEKL. CDR3 size: 16 residues. The chain's CDR3 is CASSQPGRRTNEKLFF. DNA for the CDR3: TGCGCCAGCAGCCAGCCAGGTCGGCGGACTAATGAAAAACTGTTTTTT.

J is TRBJ1-2 and V is TRBV4-1, with TRBD1 as a possible D gene (6 bases). The CDR3 runs to 17 residues. Looked up from germline, CDR1 is MGHRA and CDR2 is YSYEKL. V lost 0 bases, J lost 2 bases, and 16 bases lay in between. CDR3 residues: CASSQDGTGQGNYGYTF. For the CDR3, the DNA is TGCGCCAGCAGCCAAGACGGGACGGGCCAGGGGAACTATGGCTACACCTTC.

This clone appeared once. The rearrangement joins TRBV21-1 to TRBJ1-5; no check of the table's D call, TRBD1, against the DNA was made. TRBV21-1 is a pseudogene locus. The length of the CDR3 is 12 residues. CDR3 DNA sequence: TGTGCCAGCAGTGCACAGGGCCCAAGACCGCATTTT. It is translated as CASSAQGPRPHF.

This rearrangement joins TRBV6-6 to TRBJ1-6; D gene unclear. CDR3 length: 15 residues. V lost 0 bases, J lost 11 bases, and 14 bases lay in between. Germline values: CDR1 MNHNY, CDR2 SVGAGI (reference sequence). The CDR3 DNA follows: TGTGCCAGCAGTTACTCGACTCCAGCATTAACACCCCTCCACTTT. Translating gives CASSYSTPALTPLHF.

CDR3 in amino acids: CATSPRTDFYGYTF. CDR3 coding DNA: TGTGCCACCAGCCCTCGGACGGACTTCTATGGCTACACCTTC. V gene TRBV15 combines with J gene TRBJ1-2; D gene ambiguous. CDR1 is LNHNV and CDR2 is YYDKDF in the germline V gene (reference sequence). Trimming pared 5 bases from V and 4 bases from J, leaving 14 bases between. The CDR3 length is 14 residues.

The V call is TRBV6-5, the J call TRBJ1-1; unclear D gene. This CDR3 spans 15 amino acids. The V end was cut by 6 bases, the J end by 6 bases, with 20 bases between. From germline, CDR1 is MNHEY and CDR2 SVGAGI. The CDR3 sequence is CASSFPRTWEPEAFF. CDR3 DNA sequence: TGTGCCAGCAGCTTCCCACGGACTTGGGAGCCTGAAGCTTTCTTT.

The chain links TRBV19 to TRBJ1-2; 7 bases align to TRBD1. This CDR3 has 15 amino acids. J lost 1 base, V lost 5 bases, and 7 bases had no gene match. Germline loops: CDR1 LNHDA, CDR2 SQIVND (reference sequence). The CDR3 nucleotides are TGTGCCAGTAGTCCTGAGGGGGCACTTAACTATGGCTACACCTTC. It translates to CASSPEGALNYGYTF.

V is TRBV5-8 and J is TRBJ2-3, with no clear D. Deletions cut 0 bases from V and 0 bases from J, with 11 bases between. The CDR3 runs to 16 residues. Germline loops: CDR1 SGHTS, CDR2 YDEGEE. The CDR3 here is CASSLGHGSSTDTQYF. In DNA form, the CDR3 reads TGTGCCAGCAGCTTGGGACACGGATCTAGCACAGATACGCAGTATTTT.

The chain is built from TRBV7-2 and TRBJ1-6; 9 bases align to TRBD1. The trim removed 4 bases at V and 5 bases at J, leaving 6 bases unmatched. This CDR3 comprises 16 residues. Germline CDR1 is SGHTA and CDR2 is FQGNSA. CDR3 amino acids: CASSSHGTGNNSPLHF. DNA for the CDR3: TGTGCCAGCAGCTCCCACGGGACAGGGAATAATTCACCCCTCCACTTT.

The chain couples TRBV7-9 to TRBJ1-3; 9 bases fit TRBD1. Germline loops: CDR1 SEHNR, CDR2 FQNEAQ (reference sequence). V was pared by 8 bases and J by 0 bases, with 5 bases of the junction left unmatched. The CDR3 totals 15 residues. The CDR3 DNA sequence: TGTGCCAGCGGTCCGGACAGGGGCTCTGGAAACACCATATATTTT. Its translation is CASGPDRGSGNTIYF. Using reference TRBV7-9 and TRBJ1-3 for the parts outside the CDR3, the full variable domain is DTGVSQNPRHKITKRGQNVTFRCDPISEHNRLYWYRQTLGQGPEFLTYFQNEAQLEKSRLLSDRFSAERPKGSFSTLEIQRTEQGDSAMYLCASGPDRGSGNTIYFGEGSWLTVV.